Following are 5 T cell receptor beta chains from one sample sequenced in a study of HIV-infected patients and healthy controls. All unsorted peripheral T cells were captured because whole blood was used without fractionation. 500 ng RNA was reverse transcribed with alpha and beta constant-region primers. Separate chain-specific third strand synthesis with multiplexing indices produced the alpha and beta libraries. TCRdb fed the 5' RACE reads into MiXCR, producing one record per CDR3 protein. The sample shows about 13,000 distinct CDR3 sequences, 9.9% of them seen only once. Sequenced input: blood. The receptors come from an adult in good health.

In this sample, this clonotype is medium-sized. The chain is built from TRBV6-5 and TRBJ2-3; D may be TRBD1 (6 bases). CDR3 length: 21 amino acids. Germline lookup yields CDR1 MNHEY and CDR2 SVGAGI. V was clipped by 2 bases and J by 0 bases, with 27 bases between them. This chain's CDR3 is CASSYLGGGPSSNPSTDTQYF. In DNA, the CDR3 is TGTGCCAGCAGTTACCTTGGGGGCGGGCCATCCTCCAACCCCAGCACAGATACGCAGTATTTT.

This clonotype was observed at least ten times. The chain recombines TRBV6-5 with TRBJ2-7; 8 bases fit TRBD2. Trimming at V came to 6 bases and at J to 2 bases, leaving 12 bases not matched to a gene. CDR1 is MNHEY and CDR2 is SVGAGI in the germline V gene. The CDR3 is 16 residues long. Here the CDR3 reads CASRKAVAGTAYEQYF. CDR3 coding DNA: TGTGCCAGCAGGAAGGCTGTAGCGGGGACCGCCTACGAGCAGTACTTC.

This clonotype ranks as medium-sized (0.01 to 0.1%). The V and J genes are TRBV7-6 and TRBJ2-7, with TRBD1 matching 8 bases. Losses at the gene ends were 5 bases for V and 3 bases for J; bases not matched to a gene: 6. The length of the CDR3 is 14 residues. CDR1 and CDR2 (germline): SGHVS, FNYEAQ. The CDR3 here is CASSPGQGIYEQYF. The CDR3 bases are TGTGCCAGCAGCCCAGGACAGGGAATCTACGAGCAGTACTTC.

This clonotype was seen a single time. This chain joins TRBV4-2 and TRBJ2-2; TRBD2 matches at 9 bases. The CDR3 consists of 17 residues. The junction had 11 bases not matched to a gene; V was cut back by 4 bases and J by 5 bases. The germline gives CDR1 LGHNA, CDR2 YNFKEQ. The CDR3 bases are TGTGCCAGCAGCCCAGACGAGTTAGCGGGAGCTACCGGGGAGCTGTTTTTT. This gives the protein CASSPDELAGATGELFF.

This clonotype was seen once. V is TRBV25-1 and J is TRBJ2-7; D could derive from TRBD1 or TRBD2 (5 bases each). The CDR3 extends over 15 amino acids. The V end lost 4 bases, the J end lost 5 bases, and 18 bases lay between the germline ends. CDR1 and CDR2 from the germline V gene are MGHDK and SYGVNS. In DNA, the CDR3 is TGTGCCAGCAGTGCGTGGGACGTGGTGGGCAACGAGCAGTACTTC. This encodes CASSAWDVVGNEQYF.